This record concerns one T cell receptor (beta chain) sequence. No antigen is known for it. The sample comes from a study of T cells in Graves' hyperthyroidism and ophthalmopathy. Turning to the study itself: Peripheral blood was obtained at initial diagnosis, preceding any treatment.

After removal of 3 bases from V and 14 bases from J, the junction contained 9 bases not matched to a gene. Germline V gives CDR1 MNHEY, CDR2 SVGEGT. The CDR3 totals 15 residues. Findings of the study overall: Most thyroid clonotypes expanded above 0.001 were also detected in blood.

Stable disease denoted Graves' hyperthyroidism without ophthalmopathy progression within 18 months. There were TCR beta CDR3 regions amplified from RNA transcripts. During a first-round RT-PCR of the TCR CDR3, the HTBI primer set was used. TCRdb ran MiXCR on the multiplex PCR reads and lists one entry per CDR3 protein. Seen here are roughly 170,000 distinct CDR3 sequences, about a sixth observed once, and the top ten hold 25% to 30%. Sequencing was carried out using blood. The sequence came from a woman between 50 and 59 years old with Graves' hyperthyroidism. The chain employs TRBV6-2 or TRBV6-3 and TRBJ1-6, with 11 bases identical to TRBD1. The CDR3 nucleotides are TGTGCCAGCAGTTATCGGACAGGGGGCCGCCGGTCCCTCCACTTT. Translated: CASSYRTGGRRSLHF.